This T cell receptor (beta chain) was recovered during a study of memory CD4+ T cells and cytomegalovirus serostatus. Overall study findings and caveats: Each of approximately 73 CMV-associated TCRbeta sequences occurred in one to five individuals.

Only in-frame clones appear in the TCRdb table, and some are missing; sequencing was by immunoSEQ multiplex PCR. The sample contains approximately 50,000 clones, around four fifths of which appear only once. As concerns this clone: The antigen remains unidentified.

The sort gate was single viable CD3+CD4+CD8-CD45RO+ cells for memory CD4+ T cells. The sample consisted of memory CD4+ T cells from blood. This TCR came from an adult in good health and CMV-seronegative.

CDR3 sequence: CASSRLAGVTNEQFF. The CDR3 nucleotides are TGTGCCAGCAGTAGGCTAGCGGGAGTTACGAATGAGCAGTTCTTC. The chain has TRBV2 and TRBJ2-1; TRBD2 matches at 10 bases. This CDR3 has 15 residues. The V gene's germline CDR1 is SNHLY and CDR2 FYNNEI. The V and J ends lost 5 bases and 7 bases, in that order; junction bases with no gene match: 8.